Presented here are 22 T cell receptor beta chains from one specimen sequenced in a study of T cell repertoires in ileal Crohn's disease. Time point noted: neoterminal ileum biopsy at postoperative endoscopy, about 6 months after surgery. Measured with immunoSEQ multiplex PCR; TCRdb has only the in-frame clones, and not every one. Here the sample spans some 10,000 clones, roughly 78% being singletons. The sequenced sample consisted of ileal tissue. These receptors all come from an adult with Crohn's disease.

Notes on this clone: This CDR3 is also generated by other DNA sequences in the sample. The rearrangement uses TRBV10-1 and TRBJ2-1; D unclear. The V end was cut by 0 bases, the J end by 6 bases, with 9 bases between. Germline-derived CDR1 and CDR2 are WNHNN and SYGVQD (reference sequence). The CDR3 has 14 amino acids. The CDR3: CASSESAELNEQFF. The CDR3 nucleotides read TGCGCCAGCAGTGAGTCCGCTGAACTCAATGAGCAGTTCTTC.

The V call is TRBV6-5, the J call TRBJ2-7; 11 bases match TRBD2. There are 13 residues in the CDR3. Trimming took 5 bases from V and 4 from J; bases not matched to a gene: 1. Germline V lookup: CDR1 MNHEY, CDR2 SVGAGI. CDR3 coding DNA: TGTGCCAGCAGTAGGACTAGCGGGTACGAGCAGTACTTC. Residues: CASSRTSGYEQYF.

The gene calls are TRBV19 and TRBJ1-1, with a weak D call TRBD1 (5 bases). The germline V gene encodes CDR1 LNHDA and CDR2 SQIVND (reference sequence). This CDR3 has 14 residues. V was cut by 9 bases and J by 3 bases, with 17 bases left in between. CDR3 sequence reads: CASCVRGADTEAFF. The CDR3 nucleotides read TGTGCCAGCTGCGTGCGGGGCGCTGACACTGAAGCTTTCTTT.

This chain links TRBV5-1 with TRBJ2-3; perhaps TRBD1 as D (5 bases). V was shortened by 3 bases and J by 6 bases, with 17 bases between the two germline ends. The CDR3 contains 15 residues. Germline CDR1 is SGHRS and CDR2 is YFSETQ. This chain's CDR3 is CASSSTPTAPDTQYF. DNA for the CDR3: TGCGCCAGCAGCTCAACCCCGACAGCTCCGGATACGCAGTATTTT.

This clone showed up just once. This sequence joins TRBV6-5 and TRBJ1-1; maybe TRBD1 (5 bases). The CDR3 runs to 12 residues. Per the germline V gene, CDR1 is MNHEY and CDR2 is SVGAGI. Trimming stripped 8 bases from V and 8 bases from J, with 15 bases between. CDR3 sequence (DNA): TGTGCCAGCTCTCAGGGCTTCTACGAAGCTTTCTTT. Translated: CASSQGFYEAFF.

The chain combines TRBV7-6 with TRBJ1-5; D gene unclear. The CDR3 is 12 residues long. The V and J ends lost 4 bases and 3 bases respectively, with 4 bases between them. From germline, CDR1 is SGHVS and CDR2 FNYEAQ. DNA for the CDR3: TGTGCCAGCAGCTCCCACAATCAGCCCCAGCATTTT. This translates into CASSSHNQPQHF.

Relative to its sample, this clone is medium-sized. This rearrangement joins TRBV27 to TRBJ1-1; TRBD1 matches at 8 bases. The CDR3 covers 13 residues. With V trimmed by 5 bases and J by 13 bases, 12 bases remained unmatched. Germline values: CDR1 MNHEY, CDR2 SMNVEV (reference sequence). CDR3 bases: TGTGCCAGCAGTGTCCTACCAGGGGGCGAGGATTTCTTT. It is translated as CASSVLPGGEDFF.

This clone appeared once. The V and J genes are TRBV7-9 and TRBJ1-2; 7 bases line up with TRBD1. V lost 4 bases to trimming and J lost 5 bases; unmatched junction nucleotides: 4. This CDR3 has 13 amino acids. Germline loops: CDR1 SEHNR, CDR2 FQNEAQ (reference sequence). The CDR3 region is CASSSTGVYGYTF. CDR3 bases: TGTGCCAGCAGCTCAACAGGGGTTTATGGCTACACCTTC.

Turning to this clone: Other nucleotide sequences in the sample specify the same CDR3. The CDR3 sequence: CASSLGDRADQPQHF. The CDR3 nucleotides read TGCGCCAGCAGCTTGGGGGACAGGGCTGATCAGCCCCAGCATTTT. The V and J genes are TRBV5-1 and TRBJ1-5; 9 nucleotides agree with TRBD1. The trim removed 0 bases at V and 5 bases at J, leaving 3 bases unmatched. CDR3 length: 15 residues. Germline V gene data show CDR1 as SGHRS and CDR2 as YFSETQ. The variable domain in full, with the rest retrieved from reference TRBV5-1 and TRBJ1-5, is KAGVTQTPRYLIKTRGQQVTLSCSPISGHRSVSWYQQTPGQGLQFLFEYFSETQRNKGNFPGRFSGRQFSNSRSEMNVSTLELGDSALYLCASSLGDRADQPQHFGDGTRLSIL.

The chain carries TRBV4-2 and TRBJ1-2; no definite D call. CDR1 is LGHNA, CDR2 YNFKEQ, per germline. The CDR3 loop spans 16 amino acids. The V end was cut by 0 bases, the J end by 2 bases, with 13 bases between. This chain's CDR3 is CASSQEYAGKNYGYTF. The DNA of the CDR3 is TGTGCCAGCAGCCAAGAGTATGCGGGAAAGAACTATGGCTACACCTTC.

V usage is TRBV29-1 and J usage is TRBJ1-5, with 9 bases aligning to TRBD1. Losses at the gene ends were 6 bases for V and 6 bases for J; bases not matched to a gene: 9. The CDR3 is 14 amino acids. Germline CDR1 reads SQVTM; CDR2 reads ANQGSEA. DNA for the CDR3: TGCAGCGTCGCACAGGGGGCAGGCAGTCAGCCCCAGCATTTT. Translation: CSVAQGAGSQPQHF.

This clone was detected once. The chain is built from TRBV14 and TRBJ2-1; D is undetermined. This CDR3 has 14 residues. Per the germline V gene, CDR1 is SGHDN and CDR2 is FVKESK. V dropped 3 bases and J dropped 4 bases, with 10 bases sitting between them. This chain's CDR3 is CASSQWAGYNEQFF. For the CDR3, the DNA is TGTGCCAGCAGCCAGTGGGCTGGATACAATGAGCAGTTCTTC.

This clone turned up a few times. J is TRBJ1-6 and V is TRBV6-8; 12 bases agree with TRBD1. J was trimmed by 11 bases and V by 2 bases; bases with no gene match: 7. CDR1 MNHGY and CDR2 SAAAGT come from the germline V gene. The CDR3 sequence is 16 residues long. In nucleotides, the CDR3 is TGTGCCAGCAGTTACGCCCCCGGGGACAGGGGGCCACCCCTCCACTTT. Its translation: CASSYAPGDRGPPLHF.

CDR3 nucleotides: TGCGCCACCAGGACAGGGGGGACAGATACGCAGTATTTT. Translation: CATRTGGTDTQYF. This chain connects TRBV5-1 to TRBJ2-3, with 10 bases matching TRBD1. The trim removed 9 bases at V and 3 bases at J, leaving 4 bases unmatched. The CDR3 is made up of 13 amino acids. CDR1 is SGHRS, CDR2 YFSETQ, per germline.

Sample share makes this clone medium-sized. The chain carries TRBV6-6 and TRBJ2-7; D may be TRBD1 (5 bases). In germline, CDR1 is MNHNY, CDR2 SVGAGI (reference sequence). The CDR3 sequence is 13 residues long. V dropped 0 bases and J dropped 4 bases, with 7 bases sitting between them. The CDR3 nucleotides are TGTGCCAGCAGTTACTCAAAGGGGTACGAGCAGTACTTC. This codes for CASSYSKGYEQYF.

The chain links TRBV5-1 to TRBJ2-1; D gene ambiguous. CDR3 length equals 11 residues. Trimming left V 3 bases short and J 7 bases short, with 5 bases between. Germline CDR1 reads SGHRS; CDR2 reads YFSETQ. The CDR3 coding sequence is TGCGCCAGCAGCTGGCAAAATGAGCAGTTCTTC. This encodes CASSWQNEQFF.

The chain uses TRBV19 and TRBJ2-2; 9 positions match TRBD1. The CDR3 runs to 15 residues. V lost 3 bases, J lost 7 bases, and 6 bases stayed unmatched. CDR1 is LNHDA, CDR2 SQIVND, per germline (reference sequence). CDR3 sequence (DNA): TGTGCCAGTAGTATGGGGACAGGGTTGGGCGGGGAGCTGTTTTTT. Protein product: CASSMGTGLGGELFF.

The rearrangement uses TRBV14 and TRBJ2-1; 8 bases are a match to TRBD1. The V segment lost 5 bases and the J segment 7 bases; nucleotides outside the gene matches: 13. The CDR3 totals 16 residues. In germline, CDR1 is SGHDN, CDR2 FVKESK. CDR3: CASSDPYRQGKNEQFF. The CDR3 bases are TGTGCCAGCAGCGACCCTTATAGACAGGGGAAAAATGAGCAGTTCTTC.

The V and J genes are TRBV18 and TRBJ2-7; 11 nucleotides line up with TRBD1. The germline V gene encodes CDR1 KGHSH and CDR2 LQKENI. Unmatched junction bases numbered 7, after V lost 5 bases and J lost 7 bases. The CDR3 runs 14 residues. The CDR3 DNA reads TGTGCCAGCTCAGCCGGACAGGGGGCAGGGGAGCAGTACTTC. Translation: CASSAGQGAGEQYF.

This clone was detected once. CDR3 nucleotides: TGTGCCAGCAGCCTTCTGGGACAGGGGAATTCACCCCTCCACTTT. Translating gives CASSLLGQGNSPLHF. The chain couples TRBV2 to TRBJ1-6; 10 nucleotides agree with TRBD1. Looked up from germline, CDR1 is SNHLY and CDR2 is FYNNEI. V shed 6 bases, J shed 7 bases, and the junction held 6 bases outside the gene matches. The CDR3 extends over 15 amino acids.

V is TRBV6-4 and J is TRBJ1-2; possibly TRBD1 for D (5 bases). Germline V gene sequence: CDR1 MRHNA, CDR2 SNTAGT. The CDR3 contains 13 residues. The germline V and J ends were trimmed by 11 bases and 3 bases, with 16 bases remaining between them. CDR3: CAYVSDRHYGYTF. As DNA, the CDR3 is TGTGCCTACGTGTCTGACAGACACTATGGCTACACCTTC.

This clone has more than one count but fewer than ten. J is TRBJ1-3 and V is TRBV5-6, with 7 bases identical to TRBD1. V lost 4 bases, J lost 3 bases, and 4 bases stayed unmatched. This CDR3 comprises 14 residues. CDR1 is SGHDT, CDR2 YYEEEE, per germline. CDR3 amino acids: CASSDSGGGNTIYF. CDR3 nucleotides: TGTGCCAGCAGCGATTCAGGGGGTGGAAACACCATATATTTT.